Each of the 25 T cell receptor beta chains below was sequenced from the same sample in a study of shared clonotypes between healthy human individuals. Profiled with immunoSEQ multiplex PCR; TCRdb holds only in-frame clones, not every one. The sample holds approximately 100,000 clones, roughly 70% seen once. The material sequenced was memory CD8+ T cells sorted from blood. Regarding subset: CD45RO+ cells pooled with CCR7-negative TemRA cells. The receptors come from a woman aged 25 to 39 in good health.

The chain joins TRBV14 to TRBJ1-2, with D maybe TRBD1 (6 bases). CDR3 size: 14 residues. V shed 5 bases and J shed 5 bases, with 15 bases lying between them. Germline V gives CDR1 SGHDN, CDR2 FVKESK. CDR3 loop: CASSKTTGPYGYTF. In DNA, the CDR3 is TGTGCCAGCAGCAAGACGACAGGTCCATATGGCTACACCTTC.

This clone was counted a few times. The chain employs TRBV6-6 and TRBJ1-5; no firm D call. CDR1 and CDR2 from the germline V gene are MNHNY and SVGAGI (reference sequence). Trimming took 5 bases from V and 6 from J, leaving 11 bases between them. This CDR3 contains 13 residues. The CDR3 nucleotides read TGTGCCAGCAGTGATAGGGCAACTCAGCCCCAGCATTTT. It is translated as CASSDRATQPQHF.

The chain combines TRBV5-4 with TRBJ2-7; D is possibly TRBD1 (5 bases). V shed 1 base and J shed 0 bases, with 8 bases lying between them. The CDR3 has 14 residues. The V gene's germline CDR1 is SGHNT and CDR2 YYREEE (reference sequence). The CDR3 DNA reads as TGTGCCAGCAGCTTGCAGGGCCCCTCCTACGAGCAGTACTTC. The encoded protein is CASSLQGPSYEQYF.

The sample holds a few counts of this clone. The J gene is TRBJ2-7, the V gene TRBV25-1; D call uncertain. Looked up from germline, CDR1 is MGHDK and CDR2 is SYGVNS. Trimming shortened V by 1 base and J by 1 base, and 11 bases separated the two germline ends. CDR3 length: 15 residues. This CDR3 is CASSESQSDSYEQYF. The CDR3 DNA follows: TGTGCCAGCAGTGAATCACAGTCGGATTCCTACGAGCAGTACTTC.

In this sample, this clone turned up many times. This chain links TRBV19 with TRBJ2-1; TRBD1 agrees at 7 bases. Germline lookup yields CDR1 LNHDA and CDR2 SQIVND (reference sequence). V lost 10 bases to trimming and J lost 8 bases; unmatched junction nucleotides: 11. This CDR3 is built from 13 residues. The CDR3 region is CAIGPGGTHEQFF. The CDR3 bases are TGTGCCATAGGACCAGGGGGAACTCATGAGCAGTTCTTC.

The V gene is TRBV18, the J gene TRBJ2-5; maybe TRBD2 (6 bases). The tail of the sequence fits TRBJ2-7 better, so the J call may be wrong. Germline V gene sequence: CDR1 KGHSH, CDR2 LQKENI. CDR3 length equals 15 residues. CDR3 DNA sequence: TGTGCCAGCTCACCACGGCGGGAACTACCCTACGAGCAGTACTTC. As protein: CASSPRRELPYEQYF.

The rearrangement links TRBV19 to TRBJ1-2; 8 bases agree with TRBD1. The germline gives CDR1 LNHDA, CDR2 SQIVND (reference sequence). The CDR3 runs to 12 residues. V gave up 11 bases and J gave up 3 bases; unmatched junction bases: 5. CDR3: CAGRDRHYGYTF. The DNA of the CDR3 is TGTGCCGGCCGGGACAGGCACTATGGCTACACCTTC.

The chain uses TRBV27 and TRBJ2-2, with D maybe TRBD1 (6 bases). The V end was cut by 2 bases, the J end by 2 bases, with 15 bases between. This CDR3 contains 17 residues. The germline V gene encodes CDR1 MNHEY and CDR2 SMNVEV (reference sequence). This chain's CDR3 is CASSLRPQGTNTGELFF. The DNA of the CDR3 is TGTGCCAGCAGTTTACGACCACAGGGCACCAACACCGGGGAGCTGTTTTTT.

V usage is TRBV11-2 and J usage is TRBJ1-1, with D possibly TRBD1 on 5 matching bases. In germline, CDR1 is SGHAT, CDR2 FQNNGV. V was pared by 5 bases and J by 8 bases, with 15 bases between. CDR3 length: 13 amino acids. In DNA, the CDR3 is TGTGCCAGCAGCCTAAGGACATCAACCGAAGCTTTCTTT. Translated: CASSLRTSTEAFF.

This clone showed up just once. The chain carries TRBV6-6 and TRBJ1-1; D not certain. V was shortened by 2 bases and J by 4 bases, with 11 bases between the two germline ends. This CDR3 is built from 14 residues. The germline V gene has CDR1 MNHNY and CDR2 SVGAGI (reference sequence). This chain's CDR3 is CASSYRSEPTEAFF. The CDR3 nucleotides read TGTGCCAGCAGTTACCGAAGCGAGCCCACTGAAGCTTTCTTT.

The J gene is TRBJ1-5, the V gene TRBV7-2; 7 nucleotides match TRBD1. The CDR3 is 15 amino acids. CDR1 and CDR2 (germline): SGHTA, FQGNSA. Trimming removed 4 bases from V and 4 bases from J; junction bases left unmatched: 7. In DNA form, the CDR3 reads TGTGCCAGCAGCTGGGAGACAGGGCGAAATCAGCCCCAGCATTTT. Translated, it gives CASSWETGRNQPQHF.

The J gene is TRBJ2-2, the V gene TRBV7-6; D is possibly TRBD2 (5 bases). The CDR3 runs to 12 residues. CDR1 is SGHVS and CDR2 is FNYEAQ in the germline V gene. The germline V and J ends were trimmed by 7 bases and 7 bases, with 10 bases remaining between them. The CDR3 DNA sequence: TGTGCCAGCACCTCCGGGGACGGGGAGCTGTTTTTT. Translation: CASTSGDGELFF.

V and J are TRBV6-6 and TRBJ1-5; D gene uncertain. CDR3 length: 16 amino acids. Looked up from germline, CDR1 is MNHNY and CDR2 is SVGAGI (reference sequence). Trimming took 1 base from V and 6 from J, leaving 16 bases between them. CDR3 DNA: TGTGCCAGCAGTTACTTTCCGGGTCTCTGGGTTCAGCCCCAGCATTTT. This sequence encodes CASSYFPGLWVQPQHF.

As regards this clone: This same CDR3 is encoded by further DNA sequences in the sample. This sequence joins TRBV30 and TRBJ2-7; no clear D. V lost 0 bases, J lost 2 bases, and 5 bases lay in between. Germline CDR1 GTSNPN, CDR2 SVGIG (reference sequence). The CDR3 runs to 12 residues. The CDR3 coding sequence is TGTGCCTGGAGTGTACAAACCTACGAGCAGTACTTC. Translated: CAWSVQTYEQYF.

This clone occurred once. CDR3 coding DNA: TGCGCCAGCAGCTTCGGGACAGAGCTTCGGGGACTAGCGGGTCGACCCTACGAGCAGTACTTC. Translated, it gives CASSFGTELRGLAGRPYEQYF. This sequence joins TRBV5-1 and TRBJ2-7; 12 positions agree with TRBD2. The CDR3 covers 21 residues. Trimming cost V 2 bases and J 2 bases; bases outside gene matches: 20. CDR1 and CDR2 (germline): SGHRS, YFSETQ.

The rearrangement links TRBV4-1 to TRBJ1-1, with no clear D. V was cut by 5 bases and J by 1 base, with 11 bases left in between. This CDR3 spans 14 amino acids. The V gene's germline CDR1 is MGHRA and CDR2 YSYEKL. The CDR3 here is CASSSVLANTEAFF. CDR3 nucleotides: TGCGCCAGCAGCTCGGTTCTGGCGAACACTGAAGCTTTCTTT.

The chain joins TRBV19 to TRBJ1-3; 10 nucleotides agree with TRBD1. Trimming removed 9 bases from V and 4 bases from J; junction bases left unmatched: 9. Germline V lookup: CDR1 LNHDA, CDR2 SQIVND (reference sequence). This CDR3 spans 15 amino acids. CDR3 in DNA: TGTGCCAGCTCCCGGGACAGGGGTTCAGGAAACACCATATATTTT. Translating it yields CASSRDRGSGNTIYF.

CDR3 DNA: TGTGCCAGCAGCCCTACAGGGACCTACGAGCAGTACTTC. It codes for CASSPTGTYEQYF. The chain employs TRBV2 and TRBJ2-5; D perhaps matches TRBD1 (6 bases). The J call is in doubt because the DNA end fits TRBJ2-7 better. CDR1 is SNHLY, CDR2 FYNNEI, per germline. The CDR3 sequence is 13 residues long.

The J gene is TRBJ2-1, the V gene TRBV7-8; the match to TRBD2 covers 16 bases. V lost 5 bases to trimming and J lost 13 bases; unmatched junction nucleotides: 11. CDR1 SGHVS and CDR2 FQNEAQ come from the germline V gene. There are 16 residues in the CDR3. This CDR3 reads CASSPLTGLAGGVQFF. The CDR3 DNA is TGTGCCAGCAGCCCACTCACGGGACTAGCGGGAGGGGTCCAGTTCTTC.

The rearrangement uses TRBV11-2 and TRBJ1-5, with 9 bases identical to TRBD1. The CDR3 contains 14 residues. CDR1 is SGHAT, CDR2 FQNNGV, per germline. Trimming cost V 5 bases and J 7 bases; bases outside gene matches: 6. CDR3 sequence reads: CASSAGQGYQPQHF. The CDR3 coding sequence is TGTGCCAGCAGCGCGGGACAGGGTTACCAGCCCCAGCATTTT.

Many counts were recorded for this clone. The chain uses TRBV7-9 and TRBJ1-1; 9 bases match TRBD1. Germline V CDR1 and CDR2: SEHNR, FQNEAQ (reference sequence). The CDR3 runs to 14 residues. V shed 5 bases, J shed 2 bases, and the junction held 3 bases outside the gene matches. The CDR3 DNA sequence: TGTGCCAGCAGCCCGGACAGGGGCAACACTGAAGCTTTCTTT. Its translation is CASSPDRGNTEAFF.

This clone was seen only a few times. The genes are TRBV6-1 and TRBJ1-5, with D perhaps matching TRBD1 (6 bases). The CDR3 sequence is 15 residues long. Deletions cut 1 base from V and 2 bases from J, with 9 bases between. Germline V lookup: CDR1 MNHNS, CDR2 SASEGT. Written as DNA, the CDR3 is TGTGCCAGCAGTGAAGAGGCAGGGGGCAATCAGCCCCAGCATTTT. It codes for CASSEEAGGNQPQHF.

This clone was detected a few times. The chain recombines TRBV5-6 with TRBJ1-1; tentative D call: TRBD1 (6 bases). The CDR3 length is 15 residues. V gave up 0 bases and J gave up 3 bases, with 12 bases separating them. Looked up from germline, CDR1 is SGHDT and CDR2 is YYEEEE. The DNA of the CDR3 is TGTGCCAGCAGCTTGGTACAGGGAAGTTACACTGAAGCTTTCTTT. Encoded protein: CASSLVQGSYTEAFF.

The rearrangement uses TRBV27 and TRBJ2-2; unclear D gene. Deletions cut 8 bases from V and 4 bases from J, with 14 bases between. Germline CDR1 MNHEY, CDR2 SMNVEV (reference sequence). CDR3 length equals 14 residues. The CDR3 nucleotides are TGTGCCAGCCTACACTACGAAGGCACCGGGGAGCTGTTTTTT. It is translated as CASLHYEGTGELFF.

The chain is built from TRBV29-1 and TRBJ1-2; 7 bases agree with TRBD1. The germline V gene has CDR1 SQVTM and CDR2 ANQGSEA. This CDR3 spans 13 amino acids. V gave up 4 bases and J gave up 4 bases; unmatched junction bases: 6. The CDR3 coding sequence is TGCAGCGTTGGTGACGGGACAGCCTATGGCTACACCTTC. The encoded protein is CSVGDGTAYGYTF.